This TCR beta chain was sequenced for a study of human thymus T cells. Clones were read by immunoSEQ multiplex PCR, and TCRdb kept only the in-frame ones, dropping some. The sample yields tens of thousands of clones, about 93% seen once. On this clone: Its specificity is not known.

Samples came from healthy Finnish infants during open corrective cardiac surgery. Only four of the eight donors provided an approximately 0.45-1 mL blood sample. All available leukocytes, rather than a set cell count, yielded the blood DNA. Per germline, CDR1 SGHDT and CDR2 YYEEEE. The CDR3 totals 19 residues. V gave up 0 bases and J gave up 4 bases; unmatched junction bases: 15. Findings and limits, study-wide: Thymic and blood repertoires appeared to display a bias in their usage of V and J genes.

The sequence was collected from a boy in the first two years of life with a congenital heart defect but otherwise immunologically healthy. The sample taken for sequencing was blood. The V and J genes are TRBV5-6 and TRBJ2-1; 8 nucleotides align to TRBD2. The CDR3 region has the DNA TGTGCCAGCAGCTTGGCCAAATTTGACCGGGGGGGCAGGTACAATGAGCAGTTCTTC. Translation gives CASSLAKFDRGGRYNEQFF.